Sequencing of this T cell receptor (beta chain) was carried out in a study of shared clonotypes between healthy human individuals. Positively selected for CCR7, the CD45RO-negative cells used as naive CD8 cells excluded terminally differentiated effector memory CD45RA+ cells. General study points: Read depth was anticipated to influence clonotype sharing among donors. Some naive CD4 clonotypes, roughly 4.8%, turned up in common across several donors. Generally, naive subsets (rather than memory subsets) showed larger estimated richness.

Per the germline V gene, CDR1 is MNHNS and CDR2 is SASEGT. The CDR3 sequence is 13 residues long. V lost 7 bases, J lost 2 bases, and 9 bases lay in between. Concerning this clone: The antigen is unknown.

Clones were read by immunoSEQ multiplex PCR, and TCRdb kept only the in-frame ones, dropping some. The sample shows some 2 million clones, less than 95% of them seen only once. Sequencing was done on a sample of naive CD8+ T cells sorted from blood. This clonotype was sampled from a man between 18 and 35 years old in good health. This chain joins TRBV6-1 and TRBJ2-1; D may correspond to TRBD1 or TRBD2 (5 bases each). The CDR3 region is CASTWDAYNEQFF. In nucleotides, the CDR3 is TGTGCCAGCACTTGGGACGCCTACAATGAGCAGTTCTTC.